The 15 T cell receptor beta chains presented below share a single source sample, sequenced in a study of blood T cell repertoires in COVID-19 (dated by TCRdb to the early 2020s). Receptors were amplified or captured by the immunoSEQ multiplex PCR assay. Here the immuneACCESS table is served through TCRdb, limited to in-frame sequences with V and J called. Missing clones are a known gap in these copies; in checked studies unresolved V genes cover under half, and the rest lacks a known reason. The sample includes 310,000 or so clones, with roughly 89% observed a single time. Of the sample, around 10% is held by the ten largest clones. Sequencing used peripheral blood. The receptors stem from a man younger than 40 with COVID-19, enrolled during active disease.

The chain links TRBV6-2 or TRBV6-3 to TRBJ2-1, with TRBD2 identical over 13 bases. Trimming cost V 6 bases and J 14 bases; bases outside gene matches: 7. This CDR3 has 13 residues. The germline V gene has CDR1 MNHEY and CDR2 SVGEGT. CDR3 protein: CASSPTSGRDEFF. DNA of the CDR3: TGTGCCAGCAGCCCCACTAGCGGGAGGGATGAGTTCTTC.

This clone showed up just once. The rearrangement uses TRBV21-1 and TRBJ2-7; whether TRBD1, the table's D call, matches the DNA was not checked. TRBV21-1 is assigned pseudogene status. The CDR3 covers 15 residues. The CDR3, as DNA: TGTGCCAGCAGCACCAAGTTCCGGACAACCTACGAGCAGTACTTC. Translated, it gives CASSTKFRTTYEQYF.

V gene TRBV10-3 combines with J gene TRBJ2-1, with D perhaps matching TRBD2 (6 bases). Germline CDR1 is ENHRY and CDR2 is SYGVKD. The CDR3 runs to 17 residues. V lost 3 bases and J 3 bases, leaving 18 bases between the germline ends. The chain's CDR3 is CAISDPGLLPLYNEQFF. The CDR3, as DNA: TGTGCCATCAGTGATCCGGGACTCTTACCACTCTACAATGAGCAGTTCTTC.

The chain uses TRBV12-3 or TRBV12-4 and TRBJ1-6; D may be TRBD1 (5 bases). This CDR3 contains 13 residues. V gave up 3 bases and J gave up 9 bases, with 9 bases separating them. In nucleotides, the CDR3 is TGTGCCAGCAGTTTGGTCCAGGGTTCACCCCTCCACTTT. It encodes CASSLVQGSPLHF.

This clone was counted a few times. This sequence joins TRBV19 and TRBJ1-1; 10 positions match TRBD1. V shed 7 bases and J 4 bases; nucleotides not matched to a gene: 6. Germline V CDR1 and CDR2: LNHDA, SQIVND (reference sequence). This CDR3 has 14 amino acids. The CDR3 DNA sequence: TGTGCCAGTATCCTGGGACAGGGGACCACTGAAGCTTTCTTT. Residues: CASILGQGTTEAFF.

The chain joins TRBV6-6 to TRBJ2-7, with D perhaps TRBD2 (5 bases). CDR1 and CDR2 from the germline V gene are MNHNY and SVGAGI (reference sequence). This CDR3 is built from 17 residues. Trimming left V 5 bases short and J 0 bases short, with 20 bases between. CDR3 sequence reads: CASSQHVGDMSSYEQYF. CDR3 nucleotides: TGTGCCAGCAGTCAACACGTCGGGGATATGAGCTCCTACGAGCAGTACTTC.

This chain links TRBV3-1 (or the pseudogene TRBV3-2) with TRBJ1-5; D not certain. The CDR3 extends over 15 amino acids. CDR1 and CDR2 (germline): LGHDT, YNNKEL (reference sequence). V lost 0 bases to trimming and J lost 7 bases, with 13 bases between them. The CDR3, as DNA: TGTGCCAGCAGCCAAGATGTCGCAGGCCCCCAGCCCCAGCATTTT. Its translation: CASSQDVAGPQPQHF.

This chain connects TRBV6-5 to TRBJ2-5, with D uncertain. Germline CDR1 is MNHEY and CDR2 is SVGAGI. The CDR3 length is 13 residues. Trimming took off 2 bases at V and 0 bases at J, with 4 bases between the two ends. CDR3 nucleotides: TGTGCCAGCAGTTACCGGTACCAAGAGACCCAGTACTTC. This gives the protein CASSYRYQETQYF.

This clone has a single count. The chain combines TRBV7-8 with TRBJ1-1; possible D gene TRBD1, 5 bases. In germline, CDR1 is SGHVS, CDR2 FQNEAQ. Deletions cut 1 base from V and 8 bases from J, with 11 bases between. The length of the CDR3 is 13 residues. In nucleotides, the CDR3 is TGTGCCAGCAGCTTAGGAGGGACTACCGAAGCTTTCTTT. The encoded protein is CASSLGGTTEAFF.

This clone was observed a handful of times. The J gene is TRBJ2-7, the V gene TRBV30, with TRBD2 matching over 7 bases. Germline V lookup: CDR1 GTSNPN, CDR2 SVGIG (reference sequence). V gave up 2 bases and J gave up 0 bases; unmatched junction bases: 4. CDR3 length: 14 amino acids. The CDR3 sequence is CAWSLGGSSYEQYF. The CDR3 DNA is TGTGCCTGGAGTCTTGGCGGGAGCTCCTACGAGCAGTACTTC.

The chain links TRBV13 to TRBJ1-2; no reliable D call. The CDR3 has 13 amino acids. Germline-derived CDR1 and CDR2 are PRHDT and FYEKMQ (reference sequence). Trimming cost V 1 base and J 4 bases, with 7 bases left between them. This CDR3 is CASSLDMFYGYTF. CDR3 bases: TGTGCCAGCAGCTTAGATATGTTCTATGGCTACACCTTC. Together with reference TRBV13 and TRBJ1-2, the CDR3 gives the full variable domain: AAGVIQSPRHLIKEKRETATLKCYPIPRHDTVYWYQQGPGQDPQFLISFYEKMQSDKGSIPDRFSAQQFSDYHSELNMSSLELGDSALYFCASSLDMFYGYTFGSGTRLTVV.

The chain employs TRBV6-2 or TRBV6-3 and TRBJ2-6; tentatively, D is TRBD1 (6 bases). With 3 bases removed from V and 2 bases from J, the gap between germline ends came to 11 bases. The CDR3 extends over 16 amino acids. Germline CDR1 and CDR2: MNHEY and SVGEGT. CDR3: CASSYYRGTGANVLTF. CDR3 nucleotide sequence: TGTGCCAGCAGTTATTATAGGGGGACTGGGGCCAACGTCCTGACTTTC.

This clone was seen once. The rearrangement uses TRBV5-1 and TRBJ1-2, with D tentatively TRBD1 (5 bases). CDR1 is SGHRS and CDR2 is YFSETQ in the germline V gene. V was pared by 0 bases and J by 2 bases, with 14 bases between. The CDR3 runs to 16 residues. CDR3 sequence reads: CASSLGVGEGNYGYTF. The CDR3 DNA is TGCGCCAGCAGCTTGGGAGTAGGGGAGGGCAACTATGGCTACACCTTC. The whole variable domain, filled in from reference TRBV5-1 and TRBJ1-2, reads KAGVTQTPRYLIKTRGQQVTLSCSPISGHRSVSWYQQTPGQGLQFLFEYFSETQRNKGNFPGRFSGRQFSNSRSEMNVSTLELGDSALYLCASSLGVGEGNYGYTFGSGTRLTVV.

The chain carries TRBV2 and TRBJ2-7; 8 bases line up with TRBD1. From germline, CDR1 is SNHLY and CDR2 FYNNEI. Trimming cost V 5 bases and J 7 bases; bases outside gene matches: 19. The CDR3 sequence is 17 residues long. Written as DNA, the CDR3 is TGTGCCAGCAGTCCTCGCTCGGACAGGGCCCTAGTGGGGGAGCAGTACTTC. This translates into CASSPRSDRALVGEQYF.

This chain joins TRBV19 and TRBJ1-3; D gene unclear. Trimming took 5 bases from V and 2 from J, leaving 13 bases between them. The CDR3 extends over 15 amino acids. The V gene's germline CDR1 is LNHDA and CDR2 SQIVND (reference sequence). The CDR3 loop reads CASSSTSETGNTIYF. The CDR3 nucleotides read TGTGCCAGTAGTTCTACTTCGGAGACTGGAAACACCATATATTTT.